Presented here are 21 T cell receptor beta chains from one specimen sequenced in a study of CD8+ T cells in alopecia areata. cDNA reverse transcribed from extracted RNA served as the sequencing template. TCRdb's table, derived via immunoSEQ multiplex PCR, lists solely in-frame clones and lacks some. The data show over 100,000 clones, none appearing only once, with 15% to 20% held by the ten largest. The sequenced sample was lesional skin. The source of these receptors is a C3H/HeJ mouse with alopecia areata. This mouse strain has H2-k as its MHC haplotype.

A remark on this clone: Mouse names are used for the genes. The read terminates 4 residues before the CDR3 end, so the remaining end is supplied by the germline J gene. This chain connects TRBV17 to TRBJ2-2, with 7 positions matching TRBD1. Germline lookup yields CDR1 MNHDT and CDR2 YYDKIL. Trimming at V came to 5 bases and at J to 1 base, leaving 4 bases not matched to a gene. This CDR3 is 15 amino acids long. CDR3 DNA, as far as it was read: TGTGCTAGCAGTGGTGGGGACAGAAACACCGGG. This translates into CASSGGDRNTG. The CDR3, in full, reads CASSGGDRNTGQLYF.

As for this clone: Germline and genes here are mouse. The sample holds other DNA sequences that translate to the same CDR3. The part of the CDR3 DNA that was read is TGTGCCAGCAGTCCGGGGACTGGAAACACCGGG. Translated: CASSPGTGNTG. The whole CDR3 protein is CASSPGTGNTGQLYF. The chain carries TRBV13-3 and TRBJ2-2, with 8 bases aligning to TRBD2. The read comes to an end 4 residues before the CDR3 does, leaving the germline J gene to fill in the end. The CDR3 length is 15 residues. The V segment lost 4 bases and the J segment 1 base; nucleotides outside the gene matches: 3. Germline CDR1 NNHDY, CDR2 SYVADS.

This clone appeared a few times. Germline and genes here are mouse. The read stops 4 residues short of the end of the CDR3; the missing end is completed from the germline J gene. V gene TRBV1 combines with J gene TRBJ1-4; the D gene is possibly TRBD1 (5 bases). CDR3 length: 14 residues. The V gene lost 5 bases and the J gene lost 3 bases, with 10 bases spanning the gap. CDR1 and CDR2 (germline): NSQYPW, LRSPGD (reference sequence). The CDR3 bases that were read are TGCACCTGCAGTCCTGCAGGGCCCAACGAA. It codes for CTCSPAGPNE. From start to end, the CDR3 is CTCSPAGPNERLFF.

On this clone: Genes and germline are mouse. The read is 4 residues too short to cover the CDR3 end, so that end is filled in from the germline J gene. V is TRBV17 and J is TRBJ1-1; D gene uncertain. The CDR3 is 12 amino acids. CDR1 is MNHDT, CDR2 YYDKIL, per germline. V shed 8 bases and J shed 0 bases, with 7 bases lying between them. The part of the CDR3 DNA that was read is TGTGCTAGCGCAGGAGCAAACACA. Amino acid sequence: CASAGANT. The CDR3 reads in full as CASAGANTEVFF.

On this clone: These gene names are mouse names. Read data end 4 residues before the CDR3 end; the end is taken from the germline J gene. The chain uses TRBV13-2 and TRBJ1-2, with 7 bases fitting TRBD1. The CDR3 is made up of 14 amino acids. J was trimmed by 4 bases and V by 2 bases; bases with no gene match: 5. From germline, CDR1 is NNHNN and CDR2 SYGAGS (reference sequence). This chain's CDR3 is CASGENRGGSDYTF. CDR3 DNA, as far as it was read: TGTGCCAGCGGTGAGAACAGGGGAGGCTCC.

There are many counts of this clone. Each gene name is a mouse one. Sequencing ends 4 residues short of the CDR3 end; the germline J gene provides the rest. This chain connects TRBV13-3 to TRBJ2-1; 8 bases align to TRBD2. Looked up from germline, CDR1 is NNHDY and CDR2 is SYVADS. The CDR3 consists of 18 residues. V gave up 0 bases and J gave up 0 bases; unmatched junction bases: 8. The CDR3 spells CASSDATGGFLNYAEQFF. The CDR3 bases that were read are TGTGCCAGCAGTGATGCCACTGGGGGCTTCCTTAACTATGCT.

Points on this clone: DNA and listed protein disagree at residue 12, so the protein shown here was translated from the DNA. Each gene name is a mouse one. Read coverage stops 3 residues before the CDR3 terminus; the germline J gene supplies the remainder. The gene calls are TRBV16 and TRBJ1-6; TRBD1 matches at 9 bases. TRBJ1-6 falls under the ORF class, with uncertain function. CDR3 size: 15 residues. J was trimmed by 7 bases and V by 4 bases; bases with no gene match: 5. Germline V gene data show CDR1 as SGHSA and CDR2 as FRNQAP. The CDR3 sequence is CASSSSGTGNSPLYF. CDR3 bases read: TGTGCAAGCAGCTCCTCCGGGACAGGGAATTCGCCC.

This clone has a handful of counts. Gene names denote mouse genes. CDR3 in amino acids: CASGDGQASSAETLYF. The DNA read from the CDR3 is TGTGCCAGCGGTGATGGACAGGCCTCTAGTGCAGAA. The chain carries TRBV13-2 and TRBJ2-3; the D gene is possibly TRBD1 (6 bases). The read falls 4 residues short of the CDR3 end, and the missing part is taken from the germline J gene. The germline gives CDR1 NNHNN, CDR2 SYGAGS (reference sequence). The CDR3 loop spans 16 amino acids. Trimming shortened V by 0 bases and J by 0 bases, and 11 bases separated the two germline ends.

As regards this clone: Gene and germline names: mouse. The CDR3 loop is CASSGRLGSYEQYF. The DNA read from the CDR3 is TGTGCCAGCAGTGGGAGACTGGGCTCCTAT. This chain links TRBV19 with TRBJ2-7; TRBD2 matches at 7 bases. Sequencing ends 4 residues short of the CDR3 end; the germline J gene provides the rest. V shed 4 bases, J shed 0 bases, and the junction held 4 bases outside the gene matches. Germline V gene lookup returns CDR1 FNHDT and CDR2 SITEND (reference sequence). The CDR3 runs 14 residues. The whole variable domain, remainder taken from reference TRBV19 and TRBJ2-7, is GGIITQTPKFLIGQEGQKLTLKCQQNFNHDTMYWYRQDSGKGLRLIYYSITENDLQKGDLSEGYDASREKKSSFSLTVTSAQKNEMAVFLCASSGRLGSYEQYFGPGTRLTVL.

This clone was counted a few times. Any gene name here is a mouse gene name. The read stops 4 residues short of the end of the CDR3; the missing end is completed from the germline J gene. The chain combines TRBV5 with TRBJ2-3; 9 bases line up with TRBD1. The V gene end was trimmed by 2 bases and the J gene end by 4 bases; junction bases not matched to a gene: 7. From germline, CDR1 is LGHNA and CDR2 YNLKQL (reference sequence). The CDR3 is 16 amino acids. CDR3 protein: CASSQYPGQGSETLYF. CDR3 DNA (partial): TGTGCCAGCAGCCAATACCCGGGACAGGGTTCAGAA.

With respect to this clone: The germline and genes are mouse ones. Read data end 4 residues before the CDR3 end; the end is taken from the germline J gene. The chain is built from TRBV13-3 and TRBJ2-1, with TRBD1 as a possible D gene (7 bases). V was cut by 6 bases and J by 2 bases, with 12 bases left in between. The CDR3 consists of 14 residues. Germline V gives CDR1 NNHDY, CDR2 SYVADS. Partial CDR3 DNA: TGTGCCAGCACCCTCAGGGGGGACTATGCT. This encodes CASTLRGDYA. The entire CDR3 protein is CASTLRGDYAEQFF.

In regard to this clone: Genes and germline are mouse. Read sequence stops 4 residues before the CDR3 end, and the germline J gene provides the missing end. J is TRBJ1-2 and V is TRBV13-2, with 8 bases matching TRBD1. Germline V gives CDR1 NNHNN, CDR2 SYGAGS (reference sequence). The trim removed 2 bases at V and 3 bases at J, leaving 3 bases unmatched. CDR3 size: 14 residues. Incomplete CDR3 DNA: TGTGCCAGCGGTGAGCAGGGGGCTGACTCC. It specifies CASGEQGADS. The entire CDR3 protein is CASGEQGADSDYTF.

This clone has only a few counts. Each gene name is a mouse one. The missing CDR3 end, 4 residues past where the read stops, is filled in from the germline J gene. The chain links TRBV31 to TRBJ2-5; 11 nucleotides agree with TRBD2. Germline V gives CDR1 GKSSPN, CDR2 SITVG. The CDR3 runs to 14 residues. CDR3 protein: CAWSLLGGRDTQYF. The part of the CDR3 DNA that was read is TGTGCCTGGAGTCTACTGGGGGGGCGCGAC.

Turning to this clone: Gene names refer to mouse genes. The CDR3 end falls 4 residues outside the read, so it is completed with the germline J gene. The chain combines TRBV13-3 with TRBJ2-5; TRBD1 matches 9 bases. The CDR3 totals 13 residues. Germline V gene data show CDR1 as NNHDY and CDR2 as SYVADS. The CDR3 loop reads CASSGGTGDTQYF. The sequenced CDR3 bases are TGTGCCAGCAGTGGGGGGACAGGGGAC.

This clone has a handful of counts. These gene names are mouse names. Sequencing ends 4 residues short of the CDR3 end; the germline J gene provides the rest. V gene TRBV13-3 combines with J gene TRBJ2-2, with unresolved D. The CDR3 is 11 amino acids. Germline CDR1 reads NNHDY; CDR2 reads SYVADS. The CDR3 spells CASSDAGQLYF. The sequenced part of the CDR3 DNA is TGTGCCAGCAGTGATGCTGGG.

A few counts support this clone. The gene names here belong to mouse. Read coverage stops 4 residues before the CDR3 terminus; the germline J gene supplies the remainder. The genes are TRBV13-3 and TRBJ2-1, with 7 bases that match TRBD1. The CDR3 spans 13 residues. Looked up from germline, CDR1 is NNHDY and CDR2 is SYVADS. Partial CDR3 DNA: TGTGCCAGCATCGACAGGGCGGAGGCT. It encodes CASIDRAEA. The full CDR3 protein is CASIDRAEAEQFF.

Turning to this clone: Gene names denote mouse genes. The read ends 4 residues early relative to the CDR3; the germline J gene fills the gap. This chain connects TRBV1 to TRBJ2-2; 9 positions agree with TRBD1. The ends lost 5 bases at V and 2 bases at J; junction bases unmatched: 3. Germline CDR1 and CDR2: NSQYPW and LRSPGD (reference sequence). The CDR3 is made up of 15 amino acids. The CDR3 sequence is CTCSKTGGNTGQLYF. The DNA read from the CDR3 is TGCACCTGCAGTAAGACAGGGGGGAACACCGGG.

The table lists this clone with many counts. Gene names and germline refer to mouse. The CDR3 end falls 4 residues outside the read, so it is completed with the germline J gene. This chain uses TRBV13-3 with TRBJ2-7; D perhaps matches TRBD1 (5 bases). Germline CDR1 reads NNHDY; CDR2 reads SYVADS. This CDR3 has 13 residues. CDR3 bases read: TGTGCCAGCAGTTTTCGACAGATTTAT. This sequence encodes CASSFRQIY. In full, the CDR3 reads CASSFRQIYEQYF.

Remarks on this clone: The gene names here belong to mouse. The CDR3 end is not reached by the read, which stops 4 residues before it; the germline J gene fills it in. V gene TRBV13-3 combines with J gene TRBJ2-7; TRBD2 matches at 10 bases. The germline V gene encodes CDR1 NNHDY and CDR2 SYVADS. The CDR3 totals 15 residues. The ends lost 5 bases at V and 3 bases at J; junction bases unmatched: 8. This chain's CDR3 is CASSYDWGDLYEQYF. CDR3 DNA, as far as it was read: TGTGCCAGCAGCTATGACTGGGGGGATCTCTAT.

In its sample, this clone was seen a few times. Gene names are the mouse ones. The part of the CDR3 DNA that was read is TGTGCCAGCAGCCGCAGGGCGGACACCGGG. Translating it yields CASSRRADTG. The CDR3, in full, reads CASSRRADTGQLYF. The J gene is TRBJ2-2, the V gene TRBV5, with D perhaps matching TRBD1 (5 bases). Sequencing ends 4 residues short of the CDR3 end; the germline J gene provides the rest. With 4 bases removed from V and 3 bases from J, the gap between germline ends came to 9 bases. The germline V gene has CDR1 LGHNA and CDR2 YNLKQL (reference sequence). The CDR3 has 14 residues.

A remark on this clone: These gene names are mouse names. The missing CDR3 end, 4 residues past where the read stops, is filled in from the germline J gene. This chain uses TRBV13-1 with TRBJ1-4, with D possibly TRBD1 on 5 matching bases. Trimming removed 0 bases at V and 3 bases at J, with 9 bases between. Germline CDR1 reads NSHNY; CDR2 reads SYGAGN. CDR3 size: 15 residues. CDR3 residues: CASSDAIGANERLFF. The sequenced part of the CDR3 DNA is TGTGCCAGCAGTGATGCAATAGGGGCCAACGAA.